Following are 23 T cell receptor beta chains from one sample sequenced in a study of blood T cell repertoires in COVID-19. Only in-frame clones appear in the TCRdb table, and some are missing; sequencing was by immunoSEQ multiplex PCR. The sample yields fewer than 300,000 clones, about nine tenths seen once. Sample: PBMCs or T cells enriched from blood (not recorded which). The origin of the receptors is a woman aged 35 to 49 with acute COVID-19.

V is TRBV5-4 and J is TRBJ1-2; D is unresolved. With 0 bases removed from V and 7 bases from J, the gap between germline ends came to 16 bases. The CDR3 covers 15 residues. The V gene's germline CDR1 is SGHNT and CDR2 YYREEE (reference sequence). CDR3 sequence: CASSLVYSEGGGYTF. In DNA, the CDR3 is TGTGCCAGCAGCTTGGTTTACAGTGAAGGAGGTGGCTACACCTTC.

The chain links TRBV20-1 to TRBJ1-2; the D is unclear. From germline, CDR1 is DFQATT and CDR2 SNEGSKA (reference sequence). The CDR3 is 11 amino acids. Trimming shortened V by 1 base and J by 8 bases, and 8 bases separated the two germline ends. The chain's CDR3 is CSARGQLGYTF. CDR3 in DNA: TGCAGTGCTAGAGGACAATTGGGCTACACCTTC.

This chain joins TRBV29-1 and TRBJ2-1; possibly TRBD1 for D (6 bases). V lost 8 bases and J 3 bases, leaving 11 bases between the germline ends. The CDR3 length is 12 residues. Germline CDR1 reads SQVTM; CDR2 reads ANQGSEA. CDR3 DNA sequence: TGCAGCTACCACAGGGACTACAATGAGCAGTTCTTC. Its translation is CSYHRDYNEQFF.

This clone was observed a handful of times. The V and J genes are TRBV2 and TRBJ1-1; D call uncertain. Germline V gene lookup returns CDR1 SNHLY and CDR2 FYNNEI. The V gene lost 4 bases and the J gene lost 1 base, with 7 bases spanning the gap. This CDR3 is 13 amino acids long. As DNA, the CDR3 is TGTGCCAGCAGTGGACTGGGGAACACTGAAGCTTTCTTT. It is translated as CASSGLGNTEAFF. The full variable domain, rest sourced from reference TRBV2 and TRBJ1-1, is EPEVTQTPSHQVTQMGQEVILRCVPISNHLYFYWYRQILGQKVEFLVSFYNNEISEKSEIFDDQFSVERPDGSNFTLKIRSTKLEDSAMYFCASSGLGNTEAFFGQGTRLTVV.

This clone occurred a few times. This chain uses TRBV3-1 (or the pseudogene TRBV3-2) with TRBJ1-1, with a possible D match to TRBD1 (5 bases). The CDR3 runs to 14 residues. CDR1 and CDR2 from the germline V gene are LGHDT and YNNKEL (reference sequence). The V and J ends lost 1 base and 3 bases respectively, with 9 bases between them. This CDR3 is CASSQVRADTEAFF. Written as DNA, the CDR3 is TGTGCCAGCAGCCAAGTCAGGGCGGACACTGAAGCTTTCTTT.

For the CDR3, the DNA is TGTGCCAGCTCACCACGTCCGACAAACACTGAAGCTTTCTTT. Its protein is CASSPRPTNTEAFF. V and J are TRBV18 and TRBJ1-1; D gene unclear. There are 14 residues in the CDR3. Deletions cut 1 base from V and 2 bases from J, with 8 bases between. Looked up from germline, CDR1 is KGHSH and CDR2 is LQKENI.

The chain is built from TRBV11-2 and TRBJ1-5; no definite D call. CDR3 length: 13 residues. The ends were cut back, 1 base at V and 5 bases at J, with 6 bases in the middle. Germline lookup yields CDR1 SGHAT and CDR2 FQNNGV. In nucleotides, the CDR3 is TGTGCCAGCAGCTTAGCCCTCTATCAGCCCCAGCATTTT. Translated: CASSLALYQPQHF.

The V and J genes are TRBV14 and TRBJ2-7; 7 positions match TRBD1. Germline V gene data show CDR1 as SGHDN and CDR2 as FVKESK. J gave up 1 base and V 0 bases, and 3 bases lay outside the gene matches. The CDR3 is 15 amino acids. The DNA for the CDR3 is TGTGCCAGCAGCCAAGATGTGGGACAGTCCTACGAGCAGTACTTC. It codes for CASSQDVGQSYEQYF.

The rearrangement joins TRBV19 to TRBJ2-7; 14 nucleotides match TRBD2. The CDR3 extends over 17 amino acids. Germline V lookup: CDR1 LNHDA, CDR2 SQIVND (reference sequence). Losses at the gene ends were 5 bases for V and 5 bases for J; bases not matched to a gene: 11. The CDR3 loop reads CASSFSGTSGSRNEQYF. CDR3 DNA: TGTGCCAGTAGTTTCAGCGGGACTAGCGGGAGCAGAAACGAGCAGTACTTC.

J is TRBJ2-7 and V is TRBV28; D ambiguous. The CDR3 consists of 13 residues. Trimming left V 3 bases short and J 0 bases short, with 6 bases between. Germline loops: CDR1 MDHEN, CDR2 SYDVKM. The CDR3 coding sequence is TGTGCCAGCAGTTTGTCACTCTCCTACGAGCAGTACTTC. Its translation is CASSLSLSYEQYF.

The V gene is TRBV30, the J gene TRBJ2-1; D possibly corresponds to TRBD1 (5 bases). V lost 3 bases and J 0 bases, leaving 15 bases between the germline ends. Germline V CDR1 and CDR2: GTSNPN, SVGIG (reference sequence). This CDR3 spans 16 amino acids. CDR3 protein: CAWRYAGLSSYNEQFF. The CDR3 DNA reads TGTGCCTGGAGGTACGCAGGGTTAAGCTCCTACAATGAGCAGTTCTTC.

The V gene is TRBV5-1, the J gene TRBJ1-1, with a weak D call TRBD1 (5 bases). In germline, CDR1 is SGHRS, CDR2 YFSETQ. The CDR3 is 14 residues long. V was pared by 7 bases and J by 4 bases, with 17 bases between. The CDR3 loop reads CASGKESGGTEAFF. CDR3 DNA: TGCGCCAGCGGAAAAGAGAGCGGGGGCACTGAAGCTTTCTTT.

J is TRBJ1-3 and V is TRBV12-3 or TRBV12-4; D uncertain. This CDR3 is 11 amino acids long. Trimming removed 7 bases from V and 3 bases from J, with 4 bases in between. CDR3 bases: TGTGCCAGCACCGTTGGAAACACCATATATTTT. It is translated as CASTVGNTIYF.

This chain links TRBV5-1 with TRBJ1-5, with D possibly being TRBD1 (5 bases). Trimming cost V 0 bases and J 4 bases, with 8 bases left between them. The germline gives CDR1 SGHRS, CDR2 YFSETQ. This CDR3 spans 14 amino acids. The CDR3 protein is CASSLEGINQPQHF. DNA of the CDR3: TGCGCCAGCAGCTTGGAGGGGATAAATCAGCCCCAGCATTTT.

J is TRBJ1-4 and V is TRBV12-3 or TRBV12-4, with a tentative D call TRBD1 (5 bases). V dropped 3 bases and J dropped 10 bases, with 9 bases sitting between them. There are 12 residues in the CDR3. CDR3: CASSLMGGKLFF. For the CDR3, the DNA is TGTGCCAGCAGTTTGATGGGGGGAAAACTGTTTTTT.

Regarding this clone: Other DNA sequences of this sample code for an identical CDR3. The rearrangement links TRBV12-3 or TRBV12-4 to TRBJ1-1; D not resolved. The CDR3 has 12 residues. V lost 3 bases and J lost 0, with 2 bases in between. The CDR3: CASSFVNTEAFF. As DNA, the CDR3 is TGTGCCAGCAGTTTCGTGAACACTGAAGCTTTCTTT.

Points on this clone: This sample includes further DNA sequences coding for the same CDR3. The chain is built from TRBV27 and TRBJ1-1, with 7 bases that match TRBD1. Germline CDR1 reads MNHEY; CDR2 reads SMNVEV (reference sequence). This CDR3 is 12 amino acids long. V lost 4 bases and J lost 4; bases outside the gene matches: 0. The CDR3: CASSSGGTEAFF. CDR3 sequence (DNA): TGTGCCAGCAGTTCAGGGGGCACTGAAGCTTTCTTT.

The chain recombines TRBV24-1 with TRBJ1-3; 7 bases fit TRBD1. After removal of 5 bases from V and 0 bases from J, the junction contained 15 bases not matched to a gene. This CDR3 spans 19 amino acids. Germline-derived CDR1 and CDR2 are KGHDR and SFDVKD. The CDR3 region has the DNA TGTGCCACCAGTGGACCGGACAGGTTCGGCGGGGCCTCTGGAAACACCATATATTTT. Its translation is CATSGPDRFGGASGNTIYF.

The chain uses TRBV27 and TRBJ1-1; 8 bases fit TRBD1. CDR1 MNHEY and CDR2 SMNVEV come from the germline V gene (reference sequence). Losses at the gene ends were 5 bases for V and 0 bases for J; bases not matched to a gene: 8. The CDR3 is 16 residues long. This chain's CDR3 is CASSPLDRVLNTEAFF. The CDR3 bases are TGTGCCAGCAGTCCCCTGGACAGGGTCCTGAACACTGAAGCTTTCTTT.

This clone was observed once. This chain uses TRBV5-4 with TRBJ1-2, with 8 bases matching TRBD1. Germline V lookup: CDR1 SGHNT, CDR2 YYREEE (reference sequence). J lost 1 base, V lost 4 bases, and 3 bases had no gene match. The CDR3 has 14 amino acids. The DNA of the CDR3 is TGTGCCAGCAGCGCCACAGGGGGTAACTATGGCTACACCTTC. Amino acids: CASSATGGNYGYTF.

The V gene is TRBV19, the J gene TRBJ1-1; tentatively, D is TRBD1 (6 bases). The germline V gene encodes CDR1 LNHDA and CDR2 SQIVND (reference sequence). Trimming removed 3 bases from V and 6 bases from J, with 17 bases in between. The CDR3 covers 15 residues. CDR3: CASSIGSGDVAEAFF. The CDR3 coding sequence is TGTGCCAGTAGTATCGGGTCAGGGGACGTCGCTGAAGCTTTCTTT.

This rearrangement joins TRBV6-1 to TRBJ2-4; 8 bases match TRBD1. Germline values: CDR1 MNHNS, CDR2 SASEGT. V trimming: 3 bases; J trimming: 0 bases; junction bases outside the gene matches: 4. The CDR3 contains 16 residues. The chain's CDR3 is CASSETGDLAKNIQYF. The CDR3 region has the DNA TGTGCCAGCAGTGAGACAGGGGATCTAGCCAAAAACATTCAGTACTTC.

V is TRBV9 and J is TRBJ1-2, with 8 bases aligning to TRBD1. This CDR3 contains 14 residues. Germline trimming cut 4 bases from V and 2 bases from J; bases unmatched to any gene: 4. Germline-derived CDR1 and CDR2 are SGDLS and YYNGEE. Written as DNA, the CDR3 is TGTGCCAGCAGCCCAGGGGGCGAGAACTATGGCTACACCTTC. Encoded protein: CASSPGGENYGYTF.